The clone carrying this T cell receptor (beta chain) was observed at least ten times. These data are taken from a study of T cells in Graves' hyperthyroidism and ophthalmopathy. Using RNA transcripts as the source, TCR beta CDR3 regions were amplified. The primer set for the first-round RT-PCR of the TCR CDR3 was HTBI. A single record per CDR3 protein comes from TCRdb applying MiXCR to the multiplex PCR reads. The data hold 250,000 to 300,000 distinct CDR3 sequences, with 13% to 15% observed a single time. This clonotype was obtained from a woman in her forties or fifties with Graves' hyperthyroidism that later progressed to Graves' ophthalmopathy. Sequencing was carried out using blood.

CDR3 amino acids: CASSYSAGANTEAFF. In DNA form, the CDR3 reads TGTGCCAGCAGTTACTCGGCAGGGGCGAACACTGAAGCTTTCTTT. The chain carries TRBV6-6 and TRBJ1-1, with D possibly TRBD1 on 6 matching bases. Germline V CDR1 and CDR2: MNHNY, SVGAGI (reference sequence). This CDR3 has 15 amino acids. V gave up 0 bases and J gave up 1 base, with 9 bases separating them.